A single sample gave rise to the 23 T cell receptor beta chains below, sequenced in a study of neurological immune-mediated disorders (dated by TCRdb to the late 2010s). Library construction relied on 5' RACE. The reads were generated on an Illumina HiSeq 2500. Using fastp at Q25 and MiXCR, TCRdb reprocessed the public reads and kept productive beta chains. CDR3 protein duplicates are merged, each entry listing the most common genes and DNA. Here the sample has about 36,000 distinct CDR3 sequences; about a tenth occur a single time. The top ten clonotypes cover approximately 6.3% of the sample. Sequencing was done on a sample of PBMCs. The receptors stem from a woman aged 25 to 39 with HTLV-1-associated myelopathy (HAM/TSP).

This clonotype was counted ten times or more. V and J are TRBV29-1 and TRBJ2-1; D is undetermined. From germline, CDR1 is SQVTM and CDR2 ANQGSEA. V was pared by 2 bases and J by 9 bases, with 11 bases between. CDR3 length: 12 amino acids. CDR3 loop: CSVERLWSEQFF. The CDR3 DNA sequence: TGCAGCGTTGAACGATTATGGTCTGAGCAGTTCTTC.

The sample holds many counts of this clonotype. The J gene is TRBJ1-1, the V gene TRBV20-1, with D uncertain. The V end was cut by 3 bases, the J end by 1 base, with 15 bases between. CDR1 and CDR2 from the germline V gene are DFQATT and SNEGSKA (reference sequence). This CDR3 is built from 15 residues. CDR3 sequence reads: CSASEPRNGNTEAFF. In nucleotides, the CDR3 is TGCAGTGCTAGTGAACCAAGAAACGGGAACACTGAAGCTTTCTTT.

This clonotype occurred many times. V gene TRBV4-1 combines with J gene TRBJ1-4; 7 nucleotides align to TRBD1. Trimming removed 0 bases from V and 5 bases from J; junction bases left unmatched: 9. CDR3 length equals 17 residues. Germline-derived CDR1 and CDR2 are MGHRA and YSYEKL. The CDR3 nucleotides are TGCGCCAGCAGCCAAGATCTCCTGGGACAGCGGAATGAAAAACTGTTTTTT. Amino acids: CASSQDLLGQRNEKLFF.

V gene TRBV20-1 combines with J gene TRBJ2-3; TRBD2 matches 11 bases. From germline, CDR1 is DFQATT and CDR2 SNEGSKA (reference sequence). Losses at the gene ends were 1 base for V and 2 bases for J; bases not matched to a gene: 11. The CDR3 is made up of 18 amino acids. CDR3 DNA: TGCAGTGCTAGAGTAACGGGCGGGACTAGCGGTGCCACAGATACGCAGTATTTT. It translates to CSARVTGGTSGATDTQYF.

This clonotype was counted at least ten times. The chain has TRBV20-1 and TRBJ1-2; D not resolved. Germline lookup yields CDR1 DFQATT and CDR2 SNEGSKA (reference sequence). V was trimmed by 0 bases and J by 6 bases, leaving 8 bases between them. The CDR3 runs 12 residues. CDR3 in DNA: TGCAGTGCTAGAGAAGCCTCCGATGGCTACACCTTC. This gives the protein CSAREASDGYTF.

This clonotype was detected ten times or more. The chain carries TRBV7-9 and TRBJ1-5; no firm D call. The germline CDR1 and CDR2 sequences are SEHNR and FQNEAQ (reference sequence). V was clipped by 5 bases and J by 9 bases, with 14 bases between them. The CDR3 is 13 residues long. Written as DNA, the CDR3 is TGTGCCAGCAGCCCCCGGACCTCGGGGCCCCAGCATTTT. Translation gives CASSPRTSGPQHF.

The chain joins TRBV7-7 to TRBJ2-1; D possibly corresponds to TRBD1 (5 bases). Germline V CDR1 and CDR2: SSHAT, FNYEAQ (reference sequence). V lost 10 bases and J lost 13, with 20 bases in between. CDR3 length: 12 amino acids. CDR3 protein: CAKGSSDRHQFF. The CDR3 coding sequence is TGTGCCAAGGGGTCAAGCGACAGACACCAGTTCTTC.

This clonotype came up many times. The V and J genes are TRBV20-1 and TRBJ2-4; perhaps TRBD1 as D (5 bases). The CDR3 is made up of 15 amino acids. V shed 3 bases and J shed 0 bases, with 12 bases lying between them. Germline V gives CDR1 DFQATT, CDR2 SNEGSKA (reference sequence). The chain's CDR3 is CSASLPGLAKNIQYF. The CDR3 region has the DNA TGCAGTGCTAGTTTGCCAGGGCTAGCCAAAAACATTCAGTACTTC.

This clonotype was counted ten times or more. This rearrangement joins TRBV20-1 to TRBJ2-7; TRBD2 matches 8 bases. With V trimmed by 6 bases and J by 2 bases, 6 bases remained unmatched. Germline V gene sequence: CDR1 DFQATT, CDR2 SNEGSKA (reference sequence). This CDR3 is 13 amino acids long. The chain's CDR3 is CSAVGGGTYEQYF. Here the CDR3 DNA reads TGCAGTGCGGTCGGGGGGGGGACCTACGAGCAGTACTTC.

In its sample, this clonotype was seen many times. The V gene is TRBV6-5, the J gene TRBJ1-1; no clear D gene. The germline gives CDR1 MNHEY, CDR2 SVGAGI. There are 15 residues in the CDR3. V lost 5 bases to trimming and J lost 1 base, with 14 bases between them. CDR3 sequence reads: CASSPRRTGNTEAFF. Here the CDR3 DNA reads TGTGCCAGCAGTCCCCGTCGGACGGGGAACACTGAAGCTTTCTTT.

This clonotype came up many times. J is TRBJ2-7 and V is TRBV12-3 or TRBV12-4; D not resolved. V lost 1 base to trimming and J lost 2 bases, with 6 bases between them. This CDR3 is built from 13 residues. CDR3 region: CASSLGAAYEQYF. The DNA for the CDR3 is TGTGCCAGCAGTTTAGGCGCGGCCTACGAGCAGTACTTC.

This clonotype has at least ten counts. J is TRBJ2-1 and V is TRBV20-1, with D perhaps matching TRBD2 (5 bases). Germline V gene data show CDR1 as DFQATT and CDR2 as SNEGSKA (reference sequence). V shed 3 bases and J shed 7 bases, with 19 bases lying between them. The CDR3 is 15 amino acids. CDR3 sequence reads: CSARSQTGRRNEQFF. The CDR3 DNA follows: TGCAGTGCTAGGAGTCAAACCGGCCGGAGGAATGAGCAGTTCTTC.

The sample holds many counts of this clonotype. The CDR3 coding sequence is TGTGCCAGCAGTACCGGACGAGCTAATGAAAAACTGTTTTTT. Translated, it gives CASSTGRANEKLFF. The V and J genes are TRBV27 and TRBJ1-4; no clear D. The germline CDR1 and CDR2 sequences are MNHEY and SMNVEV (reference sequence). V was cut by 5 bases and J by 3 bases, with 10 bases left in between. The CDR3 has 14 residues.

This clonotype was recorded at least ten times. V usage is TRBV20-1 and J usage is TRBJ2-3; D perhaps matches TRBD2 (5 bases). CDR3 length: 17 residues. Germline V gene lookup returns CDR1 DFQATT and CDR2 SNEGSKA (reference sequence). Trimming pared 0 bases from V and 0 bases from J, leaving 16 bases between. CDR3 DNA sequence: TGCAGTGCTAGAGATCCGTCGAAGCGGCTCAGCACAGATACGCAGTATTTT. Translated, it gives CSARDPSKRLSTDTQYF.

This clonotype was observed many times. This rearrangement joins TRBV5-6 to TRBJ2-1; D uncertain. The germline CDR1 and CDR2 sequences are SGHDT and YYEEEE. With 0 bases removed from V and 2 bases from J, the gap between germline ends came to 12 bases. The CDR3 is 16 amino acids. CDR3 amino acids: CASSLGGPLAYNEQFF. CDR3 bases: TGTGCCAGCAGCTTGGGGGGTCCCCTGGCCTACAATGAGCAGTTCTTC.

This clonotype was seen repeatedly, ten times or more. The rearrangement uses TRBV5-1 and TRBJ2-5, with TRBD1 matching 10 bases. Trimming cost V 0 bases and J 5 bases; bases outside gene matches: 7. Germline loops: CDR1 SGHRS, CDR2 YFSETQ. This CDR3 is 16 amino acids long. The CDR3 loop is CASSLEGQGRMETQYF. CDR3 DNA: TGCGCCAGCAGCTTGGAGGGACAGGGGAGGATGGAGACCCAGTACTTC.

This clonotype has at least ten counts. CDR3 sequence reads: CSARRDRVTEAFF. CDR3 coding DNA: TGCAGTGCCCGGCGGGACAGGGTGACTGAAGCTTTCTTT. This chain links TRBV20-1 with TRBJ1-1; 9 nucleotides match TRBD1. The CDR3 consists of 13 residues. Trimming removed 6 bases from V and 5 bases from J; junction bases left unmatched: 7. Germline CDR1 DFQATT, CDR2 SNEGSKA (reference sequence).

There are many counts of this clonotype. The V gene is TRBV5-8, the J gene TRBJ2-1; no clear D. Trimming left V 5 bases short and J 8 bases short, with 14 bases between. Germline CDR1 and CDR2: SGHTS and YDEGEE. The CDR3 contains 13 residues. The CDR3 loop is CASRPGASHEQFF. The CDR3 bases are TGTGCCAGCAGACCAGGCGCGAGCCATGAGCAGTTCTTC.

This clonotype has ten or more counts. The chain joins TRBV30 to TRBJ2-7; TRBD1 aligns across 7 bases. CDR1 is GTSNPN, CDR2 SVGIG, per germline (reference sequence). The CDR3 totals 11 residues. After removal of 7 bases from V and 5 bases from J, the junction contained 5 bases not matched to a gene. CDR3 region: CAYDRADEQYF. The CDR3 bases are TGTGCCTACGACAGGGCCGACGAGCAGTACTTC.

At least ten counts were recorded for this clonotype. J is TRBJ1-1 and V is TRBV5-1, with unresolved D. The CDR3 runs to 14 residues. V was clipped by 4 bases and J by 5 bases, with 15 bases between them. Germline lookup yields CDR1 SGHRS and CDR2 YFSETQ. As DNA, the CDR3 is TGCGCCAGCAGCCGAGAAAACACGGGGACTGAAGCTTTCTTT. It encodes CASSRENTGTEAFF.

The sample holds a few counts of this clonotype. The chain employs TRBV20-1 and TRBJ1-1; D gene unclear. V lost 5 bases, J lost 0 bases, and 7 bases lay in between. Germline V lookup: CDR1 DFQATT, CDR2 SNEGSKA (reference sequence). The CDR3 is 12 residues long. The CDR3 reads CSAFLVNTEAFF. As DNA, the CDR3 is TGCAGTGCTTTTTTAGTGAACACTGAAGCTTTCTTT.

This clonotype was counted ten times or more. The CDR3 region has the DNA TGTGCCAGCAGGGGACAGGCGGCGTATGGCTACACCTTC. Residues: CASRGQAAYGYTF. The chain couples TRBV27 to TRBJ1-2, with TRBD1 identical over 8 bases. CDR3 length: 13 amino acids. The V and J ends lost 6 bases and 5 bases, in that order; junction bases with no gene match: 5. From germline, CDR1 is MNHEY and CDR2 SMNVEV (reference sequence).

As regards this clonotype: A clone one base away is much larger, so this may be a read error. The chain uses TRBV9 and TRBJ2-2; D unclear. CDR1 SGDLS and CDR2 YYNGEE come from the germline V gene. CDR3 size: 14 residues. The CDR3 region is CASRVVQFTGELFF. The CDR3 DNA sequence: TGTGCCAGCAGAGTAGTACAATTCACCGGGGAGCTGTTTTTT.